These T cell receptor beta chains were read from a single sample in a study of early T cells in non-severe SARS-CoV-2 infection. TCRdb independently ran MiXCR on the 5' RACE reads; one entry per CDR3 protein. The table shows just over 80,000 distinct CDR3 sequences, with approximately 14% occurring only once. Input material: whole blood. The receptors come from an adult who was a healthcare worker with PCR-confirmed SARS-CoV-2 infection or an uninfected control (not recorded which). Each CDR3 is given with its conserved first and last residue.

TRBJ1-6 TRBV15 CATSRDPRQDNSPLHF
TRBJ1-2 TRBV6-2/TRBV6-3 CASSPGRTLYGYTF
TRBJ1-2 TRBV12-3/TRBV12-4 CASSFSLSYGYTF
TRBJ1-1 TRBV29-1 CSVEEVEGEAFF
TRBJ2-5 TRBV29-1 CSVGVKVETQYF
TRBJ1-1 TRBV27 CASTRGGEAFF
TRBJ2-7 TRBV10-3 CATRGGGQGAYEQYF
TRBJ1-1 TRBV2 CASLGQGATEAFF
TRBJ2-5 TRBV18 CASSQGRRRETQYF
TRBJ1-5 TRBV7-8 CASSLEGGRQPQHF
TRBJ2-2 TRBV19 CASSTNPGELFF
TRBJ2-6 TRBV10-3 CAISRQVSGANVLTF
TRBJ1-1 TRBV7-2 CASSWNRDTEAFF
TRBJ1-1 TRBV14 CASSPQLASGSRGAFF
TRBJ1-2 TRBV7-9 CASSYSGSYGYTF
TRBJ1-6 TRBV4-3 CASSQETGESSPLHF
TRBJ1-3 TRBV7-2 CASSRESGNTIYF
TRBJ2-6 TRBV5-1 CASSLAGSSGANVLTF
TRBJ2-1 TRBV5-1 CASSLARPGEYYNEQFF
TRBJ2-7 TRBV4-3 CASSQGGSYEQYF
TRBJ1-2 TRBV27 CASTTGANGYTF
TRBJ1-1 TRBV4-3 CASSQDQGQPNTEAFF
TRBJ2-1 TRBV9 CASSGMSGNEQFF
TRBJ2-3 TRBV7-2 CAWRAKTDTQYF
TRBJ1-6 TRBV14 CASSQGRFNSPLHF
TRBJ1-4 TRBV7-2 CASSFGLQIGLGEKLFF
TRBJ2-1 TRBV7-9 CASSLEGGGHSYNEQFF
TRBJ1-1 TRBV20-1 CSARDRVTGYTEAFF
TRBJ2-1 TRBV6-4 CASSSGQPNNEQFF
TRBJ2-3 TRBV19 CASSTWTGGTDTQYF
TRBJ2-3 TRBV29-1 CSVDRSSTDTQYF
TRBJ2-1 TRBV5-1 CASSLTGGYNEQFF
TRBJ2-2 TRBV20-1 CSAVGQGKTGELFF
TRBJ2-2 TRBV28 CASSLGQTNTGELFF
TRBJ2-7 TRBV11-2 CASSLGLGSYEQYF
TRBJ2-7 TRBV2 CASTVAGGTYEQYF
TRBJ1-1 TRBV20-1 CSARAPGQGVTEAFF
TRBJ2-7 TRBV6-2/TRBV6-3 CASSSWTGSYEQYF
TRBJ2-1 TRBV28 CASSSLTPGLAGGPGSYNEQFF
TRBJ1-3 TRBV9 CASSVTPGGEVNTIYF
TRBJ2-5 TRBV20-1 CSASERVVSQYF
TRBJ1-1 TRBV10-3 CAIRPGGVNTEAFF